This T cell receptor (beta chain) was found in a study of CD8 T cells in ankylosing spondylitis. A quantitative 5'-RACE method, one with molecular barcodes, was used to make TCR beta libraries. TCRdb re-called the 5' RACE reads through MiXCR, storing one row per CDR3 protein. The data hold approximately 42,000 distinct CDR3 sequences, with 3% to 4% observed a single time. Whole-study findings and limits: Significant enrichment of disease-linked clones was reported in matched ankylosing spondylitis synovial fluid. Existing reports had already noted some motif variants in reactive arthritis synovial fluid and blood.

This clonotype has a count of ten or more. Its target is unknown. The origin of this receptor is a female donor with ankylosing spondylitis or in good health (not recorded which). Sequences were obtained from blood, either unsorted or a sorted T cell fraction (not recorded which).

In nucleotides, the CDR3 is TGTGCCAGCAGCTTCAACTCCGGGACACCCTCCGAGCAGTACTTC. It yields the protein CASSFNSGTPSEQYF. This sequence joins TRBV9 and TRBJ2-7, with D perhaps TRBD1 (6 bases). V dropped 4 bases and J dropped 6 bases, with 20 bases sitting between them. CDR1 and CDR2 from the germline V gene are SGDLS and YYNGEE. The CDR3 runs to 15 residues.